The 10 T cell receptor beta chains below all came from one sample that was sequenced in a study of vaccination effects on CD4 cells after COVID-19. Clones were sequenced by immunoSEQ multiplex PCR, and TCRdb holds only the in-frame ones, with some missing. The data contain roughly 23,000 clones, around 70% of them singletons. ViraFEST assay sequencing came after antigen-specific CD4+ T cells were expanded with viral peptide pools. The authors isolated CD4+ T cells after around 11 days of culture. Two-dose BNT162b2 or mRNA-1273 vaccination was given to participants. These receptors have no known antigen. The sequences come from CD4+ T cells from PBMCs cultured with HCoV-NL63 spike peptides, collected after COVID-19 vaccination. The source is a human donor who received a COVID-19 vaccine.

The J gene is TRBJ2-2, the V gene TRBV19, with 11 nucleotides matching TRBD2. The CDR3 loop spans 15 amino acids. Trimming cost V 3 bases and J 6 bases; bases outside gene matches: 3. The germline CDR1 and CDR2 sequences are LNHDA and SQIVND (reference sequence). The CDR3 nucleotides are TGTGCCAGTAGTATGGTAGCGGGAGGGCCCGGGGAGCTGTTTTTT. Amino acid sequence: CASSMVAGGPGELFF. The full variable domain, its missing parts supplied by reference TRBV19 and TRBJ2-2, is DGGITQSPKYLFRKEGQNVTLSCEQNLNHDAMYWYRQDPGQGLRLIYYSQIVNDFQKGDIAEGYSVSREKKESFPLTVTSAQKNPTAFYLCASSMVAGGPGELFFGEGSRLTVL.

The CDR3 region is CASSARAPISEAFF. CDR3 DNA sequence: TGTGCCAGCAGCGCCCGGGCCCCGATCTCTGAAGCTTTCTTT. V usage is TRBV7-2 and J usage is TRBJ1-1; D ambiguous. The CDR3 is 14 amino acids. Germline lookup yields CDR1 SGHTA and CDR2 FQGNSA. Trimming shortened V by 5 bases and J by 6 bases, and 16 bases separated the two germline ends.

The gene calls are TRBV10-2 and TRBJ1-1; no clear D. This CDR3 spans 14 amino acids. The ends were cut back, 1 base at V and 3 bases at J, with 9 bases in the middle. Germline CDR1 WSHSY, CDR2 SAAADI. CDR3 DNA: TGCGCCAGCAGTGAGTATCACCGGGACACTGAAGCTTTCTTT. It codes for CASSEYHRDTEAFF.

The gene calls are TRBV7-6 and TRBJ2-5, with D maybe TRBD1 (7 bases). CDR1 and CDR2 (germline): SGHVS, FNYEAQ. The CDR3 runs 16 residues. Trimming took 8 bases from V and 5 from J, leaving 24 bases between them. This chain's CDR3 is CASLDQYRGREETQYF. CDR3 DNA sequence: TGTGCCAGCCTAGACCAATACAGGGGACGGGAGGAGACCCAGTACTTC.

The chain combines TRBV11-2 with TRBJ2-1, with D perhaps matching TRBD2 (5 bases). CDR3 length: 14 residues. V was shortened by 3 bases and J by 10 bases, with 16 bases between the two germline ends. The V gene's germline CDR1 is SGHAT and CDR2 FQNNGV. This chain's CDR3 is CASSFTDSLREQFF. The CDR3 DNA is TGTGCCAGCAGCTTCACGGACTCCCTGAGAGAGCAGTTCTTC.

For the CDR3, the DNA is TGCGCCAGCAGTGAGAGGCCTCCGGGACAGGGGTTGAATGAGCAGTTCTTC. This sequence encodes CASSERPPGQGLNEQFF. The chain is built from TRBV10-1 and TRBJ2-1; 10 nucleotides align to TRBD1. In germline, CDR1 is WNHNN, CDR2 SYGVQD (reference sequence). This CDR3 has 17 amino acids. Trimming at V came to 2 bases and at J to 7 bases, leaving 11 bases not matched to a gene.

The J gene is TRBJ1-2, the V gene TRBV18; the D is unclear. The CDR3 length is 15 residues. Trimming removed 2 bases from V and 4 bases from J, with 14 bases in between. Germline V gene sequence: CDR1 KGHSH, CDR2 LQKENI. CDR3 amino acids: CASSPSREHGYGYTF. In DNA, the CDR3 is TGTGCCAGCTCACCATCTAGGGAACACGGCTATGGCTACACCTTC.

The V and J genes are TRBV2 and TRBJ2-1; 10 bases agree with TRBD2. The V gene's germline CDR1 is SNHLY and CDR2 FYNNEI. V gave up 1 base and J gave up 7 bases; unmatched junction bases: 13. This CDR3 has 18 residues. DNA for the CDR3: TGTGCCAGCAGTGAAGGCTGGCCTAGCGGGAGAATTGGGAATGAGCAGTTCTTC. This gives the protein CASSEGWPSGRIGNEQFF.

Written as DNA, the CDR3 is TGTGCCAGCAGCCAAGATGCTAGTAAGCCTTACAATGAGCAGTTCTTC. It is translated as CASSQDASKPYNEQFF. The chain is built from TRBV3-1 (or the pseudogene TRBV3-2) and TRBJ2-1; D not certain. V shed 0 bases and J shed 4 bases, with 13 bases lying between them. The CDR3 contains 16 residues. Germline-derived CDR1 and CDR2 are LGHDT and YNNKEL (reference sequence).

The V gene is TRBV28, the J gene TRBJ1-1; D is undetermined. Germline-derived CDR1 and CDR2 are MDHEN and SYDVKM. Trimming shortened V by 6 bases and J by 0 bases, and 2 bases separated the two germline ends. The CDR3 has 11 amino acids. The chain's CDR3 is CASRLNTEAFF. The CDR3 DNA is TGTGCCAGCAGACTGAACACTGAAGCTTTCTTT.